This section outlines one TCR beta chain sequence together with its context. Germline loops: CDR1 SEHNR, CDR2 FQNEAQ (reference sequence). Trimming pared 2 bases from V and 5 bases from J, leaving 7 bases between. CDR3 size: 13 residues. Libraries were prepared by immunoSEQ multiplex PCR; TCRdb keeps only in-frame clonotypes and omits some of them. This sample has some 230,000 clones, with 86% found just once. The data stem from a study of blood T cell repertoires in COVID-19. Across the whole study: PBMCs, B-cell-depleted T cells, or T cells were the source of the cDNA or gDNA that made up the material.

This chain connects TRBV7-9 to TRBJ2-1; tentatively, D is TRBD1 (6 bases). Sequencing used peripheral blood. The receptor was derived from a man aged 25-40 years who had recovered from COVID-19. The CDR3 loop reads CASSLWTDNEQFF. The CDR3 DNA reads as TGTGCCAGCAGCTTATGGACAGACAATGAGCAGTTCTTC.